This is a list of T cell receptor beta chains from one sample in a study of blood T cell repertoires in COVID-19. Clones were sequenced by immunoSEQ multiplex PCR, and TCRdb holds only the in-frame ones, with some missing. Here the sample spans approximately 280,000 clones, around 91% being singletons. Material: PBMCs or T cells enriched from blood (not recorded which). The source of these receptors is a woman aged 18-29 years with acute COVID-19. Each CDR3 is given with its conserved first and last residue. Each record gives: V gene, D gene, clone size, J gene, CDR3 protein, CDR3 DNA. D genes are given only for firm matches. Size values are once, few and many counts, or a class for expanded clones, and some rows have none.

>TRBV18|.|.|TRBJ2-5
CASSPGASETQYF
TGTGCCAGCTCACCAGGGGCATCAGAGACCCAGTACTTC
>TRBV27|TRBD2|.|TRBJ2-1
CASCSRVAGRDEQFF
TGTGCCAGCTGCTCCCGGGTAGCGGGCAGAGATGAGCAGTTCTTC
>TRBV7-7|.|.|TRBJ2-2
CASSQQGSNTGELFF
TGTGCCAGCAGCCAACAGGGTTCGAACACCGGGGAGCTGTTTTTT
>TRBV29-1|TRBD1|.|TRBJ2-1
CSAEDRDSYNEQFF
TGCAGCGCCGAGGACAGGGACTCCTACAATGAGCAGTTCTTC
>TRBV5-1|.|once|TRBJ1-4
CASSRDGVTNEKLFF
TGCGCCAGCAGCCGCGACGGGGTAACTAATGAAAAACTGTTTTTT
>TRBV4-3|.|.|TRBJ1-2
CASSGIVGRAYGYTF
TGCGCCAGCAGCGGGATCGTGGGCAGGGCCTATGGCTACACCTTC
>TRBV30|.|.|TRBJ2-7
CAWSVSLAEAYEQYF
TGTGCCTGGAGTGTATCGTTAGCAGAAGCCTACGAGCAGTACTTC
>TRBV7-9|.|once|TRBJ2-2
CASSPGQLNTGELFF
TGTGCCAGCAGCCCCGGACAGTTAAACACCGGGGAGCTGTTTTTT
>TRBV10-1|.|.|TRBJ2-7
CASSDGGLTYEQYF
TGCGCCAGCAGTGATGGGGGACTTACCTACGAGCAGTACTTC
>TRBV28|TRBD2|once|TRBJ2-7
CASSLAGSSYEQYF
TGTGCCAGCAGTCTAGCGGGAAGCTCCTACGAGCAGTACTTC
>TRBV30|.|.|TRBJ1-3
CAWSPDSSGNTIYF
TGTGCCTGGAGCCCCGACAGCTCTGGAAACACCATATATTTT